This TCR beta chain was recorded in a study of regulatory T cells in long-lasting Graves disease. Assembly of TCR beta libraries relied on iRepertoire HTBI primers together with Arm-PCR of CDR3 regions. TCRdb ran MiXCR on the multiplex PCR reads and lists one entry per CDR3 protein. The repertoire holds approximately 440,000 distinct CDR3 sequences, around 15% seen once, with 12% in the top ten. Study outcomes and limitations: Persistent patients shared more public clonotypes (approximately 2,700) than newly diagnosed patients (about 970).

This clonotype has a count of ten or more. Antigen: not known. The time point denotes: newly diagnosed GD, antithyroid drugs for less than 3 months. PBMC RNA served as the TCR library source. Separately, the same data were catalogued under a study of T cells in Graves' hyperthyroidism and ophthalmopathy. That paper notes: Blood also held most thyroid clonotypes expanded beyond 0.001.

Sequenced material: peripheral blood mononuclear cells (PBMCs), taken at new diagnosis, from a patient treated with antithyroid drugs. The sequence was obtained from a man aged 40-50 years with Graves disease.

In nucleotides, the CDR3 is TGTGCCAGCAGCTTAGGAGGGGGGCAAGAGACCCAGTACTTC. This translates into CASSLGGGQETQYF. V usage is TRBV7-9 and J usage is TRBJ2-5, with D possibly being TRBD1 or TRBD2 (6 bases each). The CDR3 is made up of 14 amino acids. Germline assignment: CDR1 SEHNR and CDR2 FQNEAQ (reference sequence). Deletions cut 1 base from V and 2 bases from J, with 8 bases between.